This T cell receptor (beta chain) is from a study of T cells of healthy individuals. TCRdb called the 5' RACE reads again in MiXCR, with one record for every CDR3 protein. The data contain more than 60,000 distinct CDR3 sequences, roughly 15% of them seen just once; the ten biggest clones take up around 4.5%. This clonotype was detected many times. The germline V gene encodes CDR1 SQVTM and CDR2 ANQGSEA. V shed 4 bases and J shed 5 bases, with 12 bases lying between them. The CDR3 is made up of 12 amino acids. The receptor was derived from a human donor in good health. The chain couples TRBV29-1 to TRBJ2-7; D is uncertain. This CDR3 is CSVAGGGDEQYF. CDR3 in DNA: TGCAGCGTTGCTGGCGGCGGCGACGAGCAGTACTTC.